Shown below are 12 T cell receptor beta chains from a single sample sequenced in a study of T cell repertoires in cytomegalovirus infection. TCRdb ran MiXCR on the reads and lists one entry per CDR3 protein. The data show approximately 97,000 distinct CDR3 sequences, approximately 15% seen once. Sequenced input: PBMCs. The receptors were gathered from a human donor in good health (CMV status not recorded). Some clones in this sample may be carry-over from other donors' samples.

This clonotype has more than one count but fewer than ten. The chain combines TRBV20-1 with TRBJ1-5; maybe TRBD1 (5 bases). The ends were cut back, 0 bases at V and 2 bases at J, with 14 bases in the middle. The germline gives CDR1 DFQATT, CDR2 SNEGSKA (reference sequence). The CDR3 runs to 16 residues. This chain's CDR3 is CSARDLRQGGNQPQHF. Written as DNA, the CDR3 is TGCAGTGCTAGAGATTTACGGCAGGGAGGCAATCAGCCCCAGCATTTT.

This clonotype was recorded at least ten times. The CDR3 region is CASSSTYVGQAGDGYTF. The CDR3 bases are TGTGCCAGCAGCTCCACCTACGTAGGACAGGCCGGGGATGGCTACACCTTC. This rearrangement joins TRBV7-2 to TRBJ1-2, with TRBD1 identical over 7 bases. This CDR3 contains 17 residues. CDR1 and CDR2 (germline): SGHTA, FQGNSA. J lost 6 bases, V lost 4 bases, and 17 bases had no gene match.

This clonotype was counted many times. As DNA, the CDR3 is TGTGCCAGCAGCTTAGCGACAGAACAGCAGTACTTC. Translation: CASSLATEQQYF. This chain joins TRBV7-2 and TRBJ2-7, with a possible D match to TRBD1 (5 bases). Trimming stripped 0 bases from V and 8 bases from J, with 8 bases between. The germline V gene has CDR1 SGHTA and CDR2 FQGNSA. The CDR3 is 12 residues long.

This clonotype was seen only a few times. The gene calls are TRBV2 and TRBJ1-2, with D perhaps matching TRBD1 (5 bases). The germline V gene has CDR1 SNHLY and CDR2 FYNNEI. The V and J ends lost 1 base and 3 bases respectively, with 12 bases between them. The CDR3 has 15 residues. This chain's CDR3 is CASSEDPGKDYGYTF. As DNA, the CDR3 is TGTGCCAGCAGTGAAGATCCAGGGAAGGACTATGGCTACACCTTC.

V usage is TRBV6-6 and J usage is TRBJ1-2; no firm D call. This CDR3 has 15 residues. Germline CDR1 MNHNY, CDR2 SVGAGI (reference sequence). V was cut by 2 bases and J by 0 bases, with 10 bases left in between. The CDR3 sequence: CASSYHRPSNYGYTF. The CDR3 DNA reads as TGTGCCAGCAGTTACCACCGGCCTTCTAACTATGGCTACACCTTC.

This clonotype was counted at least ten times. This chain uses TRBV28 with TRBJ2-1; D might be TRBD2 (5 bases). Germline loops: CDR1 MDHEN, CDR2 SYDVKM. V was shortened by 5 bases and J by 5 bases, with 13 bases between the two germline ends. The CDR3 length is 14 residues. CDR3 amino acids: CASSPDYYDNEQFF. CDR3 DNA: TGTGCCAGCAGTCCCGACTACTATGACAATGAGCAGTTCTTC.

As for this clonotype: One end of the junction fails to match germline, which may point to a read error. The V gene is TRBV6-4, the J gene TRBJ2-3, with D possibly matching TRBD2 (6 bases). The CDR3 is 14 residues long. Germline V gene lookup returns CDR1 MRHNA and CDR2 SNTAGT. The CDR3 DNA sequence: TGTGCCAGCAGTCGGGACTCCCGAGGCGATATGCAGTATTTT. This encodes CASSRDSRGDMQYF.

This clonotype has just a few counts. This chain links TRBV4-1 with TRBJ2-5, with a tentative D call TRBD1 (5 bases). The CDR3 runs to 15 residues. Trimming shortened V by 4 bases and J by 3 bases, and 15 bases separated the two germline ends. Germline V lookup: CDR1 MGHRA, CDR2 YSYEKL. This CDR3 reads CASSLGRQSEETQYF. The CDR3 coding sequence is TGCGCCAGCAGCCTTGGACGACAGAGCGAAGAGACCCAGTACTTC.

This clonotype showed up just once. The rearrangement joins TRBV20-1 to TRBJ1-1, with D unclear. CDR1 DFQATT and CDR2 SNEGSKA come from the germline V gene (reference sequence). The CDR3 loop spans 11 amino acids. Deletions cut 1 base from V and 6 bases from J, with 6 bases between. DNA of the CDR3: TGCAGTGCTAGAGGGAGCCCTGAAGCTTTCTTT. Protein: CSARGSPEAFF.

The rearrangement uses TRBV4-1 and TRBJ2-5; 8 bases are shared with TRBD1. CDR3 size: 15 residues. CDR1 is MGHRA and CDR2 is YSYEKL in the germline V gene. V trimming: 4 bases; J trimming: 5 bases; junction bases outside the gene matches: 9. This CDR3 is CASSPGDRSEETQYF. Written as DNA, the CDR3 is TGCGCCAGCAGCCCCGGGGACAGGTCGGAGGAGACCCAGTACTTC.

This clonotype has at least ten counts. This CDR3 is CASIMNRVNTGELFF. The CDR3 region has the DNA TGTGCCAGCATCATGAACAGGGTGAACACCGGGGAGCTGTTTTTT. The chain carries TRBV11-2 and TRBJ2-2, with a possible D match to TRBD1 (6 bases). Trimming took 7 bases from V and 1 from J, leaving 13 bases between them. The CDR3 consists of 15 residues. The germline CDR1 and CDR2 sequences are SGHAT and FQNNGV.

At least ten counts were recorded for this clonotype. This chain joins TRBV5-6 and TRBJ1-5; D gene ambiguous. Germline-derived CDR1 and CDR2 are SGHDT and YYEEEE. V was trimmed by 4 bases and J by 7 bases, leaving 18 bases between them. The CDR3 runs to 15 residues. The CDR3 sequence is CASSLAGPLSQPQHF. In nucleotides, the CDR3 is TGTGCCAGCAGCCTCGCCGGACCGCTCTCGCAGCCCCAGCATTTT.